This entry lists 10 T cell receptor beta chains sequenced from one sample in a study of blood T cells in healthy people across ages. A J-beta primer mix and a sample-barcoded 5' primer were used in a second PCR of roughly 7 to 12 cycles. TCRdb fed the 5' RACE reads into MiXCR, producing one record per CDR3 protein. The repertoire holds about 2 million distinct CDR3 sequences, with around 50% as singletons. The sequenced sample was blood. The receptor source for this set is a woman in her 40s in good health.

The chain links TRBV6-2 or TRBV6-3 to TRBJ2-7; possibly TRBD1 for D (5 bases). CDR3 size: 12 residues. The V gene's germline CDR1 is MNHEY and CDR2 SVGEGT. Trimming removed 5 bases from V and 9 bases from J, with 14 bases in between. CDR3 DNA: TGTGCCAGCAGTGGTGGGGCTGCCGGGCAGTACTTC. This gives the protein CASSGGAAGQYF.

CDR3 DNA sequence: TGTGCCAGCAGTAAGAAAGGGCGGCAGGAGACCCAGTACTTC. Translating gives CASSKKGRQETQYF. This chain joins TRBV12-3 or TRBV12-4 and TRBJ2-5; D is undetermined. The CDR3 contains 14 residues. Between the trimmed V and J ends, which lost 5 bases and 5 bases, there was a span of 15 bases.

As for this clonotype: At one end, the junction sequence differs from germline, possibly due to a read error. The chain carries TRBV4-1 and TRBJ1-2, with D perhaps TRBD1 (6 bases). CDR3 length: 14 residues. Germline V gene data show CDR1 as MGHRA and CDR2 as YSYEKL. The CDR3 DNA reads TGCACCAGCAGCCAAGGTCACGGGACAAATGGCTACACCTTC. Protein: CTSSQGHGTNGYTF.

The chain has TRBV29-1 and TRBJ2-7; 8 positions match TRBD1. With 8 bases clipped from V and 2 bases from J, the junction kept 8 bases outside the gene matches. Germline values: CDR1 SQVTM, CDR2 ANQGSEA. This CDR3 has 13 amino acids. The CDR3 bases are TGCAGCCCGTCGCTGGACAGGGCCTACGAGCAGTACTTC. Amino acids: CSPSLDRAYEQYF.

The table lists this clonotype with a few counts. The chain is built from TRBV4-1 and TRBJ1-1; D unresolved. With 4 bases removed from V and 4 bases from J, the gap between germline ends came to 13 bases. Germline CDR1 reads MGHRA; CDR2 reads YSYEKL. The CDR3 contains 14 residues. The CDR3, as DNA: TGCGCCAGCAGCCTCGGGCAGATTCTCACTGAAGCTTTCTTT. Protein product: CASSLGQILTEAFF.

The chain couples TRBV10-3 to TRBJ2-5; 8 bases match TRBD1. Germline CDR1 ENHRY, CDR2 SYGVKD. V lost 10 bases to trimming and J lost 4 bases; unmatched junction nucleotides: 11. The CDR3 is 14 residues long. The CDR3 is CATGLPGGGETQYF. In DNA form, the CDR3 reads TGTGCCACCGGACTCCCAGGGGGCGGAGAGACCCAGTACTTC.

This clonotype occurred a few times. This chain uses TRBV11-1 with TRBJ2-3; a weak D match, TRBD2 (5 bases). The V and J ends lost 3 bases and 7 bases respectively, with 8 bases between them. The CDR3 has 12 residues. From germline, CDR1 is SGHAT and CDR2 FQDESV (reference sequence). The CDR3 reads CASSFIGNTQYF. CDR3 sequence (DNA): TGTGCCAGCAGCTTTATCGGGAATACGCAGTATTTT. The full variable domain, completed using reference TRBV11-1 and TRBJ2-3, is EAEVAQSPRYKITEKSQAVAFWCDPISGHATLYWYRQILGQGPELLVQFQDESVVDDSQLPKDRFSAERLKGVDSTLKIQPAELGDSAMYLCASSFIGNTQYFGPGTRLTVL.

There are a few counts of this clonotype. The chain is built from TRBV7-8 and TRBJ2-1; a weak D match, TRBD2 (6 bases). V was shortened by 2 bases and J by 4 bases, with 12 bases between the two germline ends. This CDR3 has 15 amino acids. Germline loops: CDR1 SGHVS, CDR2 FQNEAQ. The CDR3 loop is CASSLRRREYNEQFF. The CDR3 coding sequence is TGTGCCAGCAGCTTAAGGCGGAGGGAGTACAATGAGCAGTTCTTC.

This chain joins TRBV4-2 and TRBJ1-2; 7 bases are shared with TRBD1. This CDR3 has 18 residues. V trimming: 4 bases; J trimming: 2 bases; junction bases outside the gene matches: 16. CDR1 and CDR2 from the germline V gene are LGHNA and YNFKEQ. CDR3: CASSRSVVPGQTNYGYTF. The CDR3 bases are TGTGCCAGCAGCCGGTCGGTGGTTCCGGGACAGACAAACTATGGCTACACCTTC.

This clonotype occurred a few times. V and J are TRBV29-1 and TRBJ2-1, with 8 bases identical to TRBD2. Unmatched junction bases numbered 4, after V lost 4 bases and J lost 8 bases. Germline V gives CDR1 SQVTM, CDR2 ANQGSEA. The CDR3 has 12 amino acids. The CDR3, as DNA: TGCAGCGTTGTGCGGGGGGCCTATGAGCAGTTCTTC. This codes for CSVVRGAYEQFF.